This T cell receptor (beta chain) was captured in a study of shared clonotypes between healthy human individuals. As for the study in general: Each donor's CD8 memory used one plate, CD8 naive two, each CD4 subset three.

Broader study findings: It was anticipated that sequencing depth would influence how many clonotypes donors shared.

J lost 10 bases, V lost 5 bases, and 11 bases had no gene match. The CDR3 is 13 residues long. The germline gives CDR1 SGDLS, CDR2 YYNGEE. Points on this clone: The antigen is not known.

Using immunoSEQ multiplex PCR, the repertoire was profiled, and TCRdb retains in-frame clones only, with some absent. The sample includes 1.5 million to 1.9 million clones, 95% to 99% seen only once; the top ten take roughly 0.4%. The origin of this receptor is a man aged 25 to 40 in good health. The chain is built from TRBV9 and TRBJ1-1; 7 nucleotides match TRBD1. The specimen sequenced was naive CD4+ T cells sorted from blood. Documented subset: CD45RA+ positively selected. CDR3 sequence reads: CASSQSPGQIAFF. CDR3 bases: TGTGCCAGCAGTCAAAGCCCGGGACAGATAGCTTTCTTT.